This paragraph covers one TCR beta chain sequence. The data were obtained in a study of blood T cell repertoires in COVID-19. Study-level background: The United States, Italy and Spain were the sources of the acute and convalescent COVID-19 samples. T cells, B-cell-depleted T cells, or PBMCs provided the cDNA or gDNA that served as material.

CDR1 is SQVTM and CDR2 is ANQGSEA in the germline V gene. CDR3 length equals 13 residues. The V end lost 1 base, the J end lost 4 bases, and 7 bases lay between the germline ends. Per the original methods: Amplifying reference gene primers gave estimates of nucleated cell counts. Repertoires were generated with immunoSEQ multiplex PCR, while TCRdb's copy carries only in-frame clones and drops some. The D gene and trimming were derived from the DNA, and the V and J assignments and clone size from that table. The sample lists some 150,000 clones, about 80% seen once, with about 0.5% in the top ten. The clonotype originates from a man aged 60 to 75 with acute or convalescent COVID-19. The sample was peripheral blood. The chain joins TRBV29-1 to TRBJ1-4; D might be TRBD1 (6 bases). The DNA for the CDR3 is TGCAGCGTTGAAGTAGGGGGTAATGAAAAACTGTTTTTT. It encodes CSVEVGGNEKLFF.